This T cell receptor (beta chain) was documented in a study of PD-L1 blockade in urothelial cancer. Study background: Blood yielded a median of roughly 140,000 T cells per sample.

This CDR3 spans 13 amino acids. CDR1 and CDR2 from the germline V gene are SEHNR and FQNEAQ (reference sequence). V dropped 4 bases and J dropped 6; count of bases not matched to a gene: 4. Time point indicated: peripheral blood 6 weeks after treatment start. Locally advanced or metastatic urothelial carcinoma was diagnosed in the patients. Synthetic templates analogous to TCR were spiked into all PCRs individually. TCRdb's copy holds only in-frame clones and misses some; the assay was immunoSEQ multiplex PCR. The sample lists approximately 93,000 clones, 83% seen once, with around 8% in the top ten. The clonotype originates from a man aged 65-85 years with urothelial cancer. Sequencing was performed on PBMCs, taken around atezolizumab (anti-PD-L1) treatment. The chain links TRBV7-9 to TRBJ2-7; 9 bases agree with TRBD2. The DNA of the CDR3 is TGTGCCAGCAGCTCGGGACTAGCTCCCGAGCAGTACTTC. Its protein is CASSSGLAPEQYF.